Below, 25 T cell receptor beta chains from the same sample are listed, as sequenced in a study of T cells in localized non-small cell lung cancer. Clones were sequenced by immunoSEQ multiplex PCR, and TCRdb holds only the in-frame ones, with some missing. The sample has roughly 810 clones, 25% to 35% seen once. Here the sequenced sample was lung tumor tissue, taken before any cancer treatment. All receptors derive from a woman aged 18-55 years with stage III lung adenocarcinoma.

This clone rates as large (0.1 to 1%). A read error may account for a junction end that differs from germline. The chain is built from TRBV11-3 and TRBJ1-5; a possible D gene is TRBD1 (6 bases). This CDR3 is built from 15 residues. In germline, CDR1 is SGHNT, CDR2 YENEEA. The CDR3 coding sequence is TGTGCCAGCAGCTTAACTACTGGGGGCAAGCAGCCCCAGCATTTT. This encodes CASSLTTGGKQPQHF. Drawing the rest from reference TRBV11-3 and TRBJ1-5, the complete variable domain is EAGVVQSPRYKIIEKKQPVAFWCNPISGHNTLYWYLQNLGQGPELLIRYENEEAVDDSQLPKDRFSAERLKGVDSTLKIQPAELGDSAVYLCASSLTTGGKQPQHFGDGTRLSIL.

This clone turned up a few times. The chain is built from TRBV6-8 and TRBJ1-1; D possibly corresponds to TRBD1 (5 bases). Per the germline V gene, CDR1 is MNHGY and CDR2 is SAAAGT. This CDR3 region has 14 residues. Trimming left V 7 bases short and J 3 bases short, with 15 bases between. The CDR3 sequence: CASIPTGSDTEAFF. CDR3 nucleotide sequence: TGTGCCAGCATCCCCACAGGTAGTGACACTGAAGCTTTCTTT.

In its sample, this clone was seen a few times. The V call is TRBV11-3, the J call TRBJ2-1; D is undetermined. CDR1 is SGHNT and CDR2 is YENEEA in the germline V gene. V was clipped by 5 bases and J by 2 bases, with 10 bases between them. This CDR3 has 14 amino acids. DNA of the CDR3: TGTGCCAGCAGCCCCTCTGGCCCCTACAATGAGCAGTTCTTC. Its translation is CASSPSGPYNEQFF.

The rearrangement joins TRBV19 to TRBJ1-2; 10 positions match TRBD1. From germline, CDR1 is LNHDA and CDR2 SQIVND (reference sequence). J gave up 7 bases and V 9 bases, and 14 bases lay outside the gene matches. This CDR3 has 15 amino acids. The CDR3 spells CASSESRTGGSGYTF. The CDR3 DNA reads TGTGCCAGCTCAGAAAGCCGGACAGGGGGGTCTGGCTACACCTTC.

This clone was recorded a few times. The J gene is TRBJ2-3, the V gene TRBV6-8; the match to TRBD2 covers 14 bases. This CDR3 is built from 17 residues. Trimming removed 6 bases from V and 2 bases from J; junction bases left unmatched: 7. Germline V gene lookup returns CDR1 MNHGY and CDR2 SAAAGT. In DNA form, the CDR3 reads TGTGCCAGCAGACACGGACTAGCGGGGGGATCCACAGATACGCAGTATTTT. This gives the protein CASRHGLAGGSTDTQYF.

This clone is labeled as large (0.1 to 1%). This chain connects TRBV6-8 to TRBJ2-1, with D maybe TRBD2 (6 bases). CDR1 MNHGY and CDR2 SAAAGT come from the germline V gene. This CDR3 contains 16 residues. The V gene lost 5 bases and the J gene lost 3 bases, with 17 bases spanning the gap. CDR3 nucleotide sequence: TGTGCCAGCAGTGCTACCTTAGCGGAGCTCTACAATGAGCAGTTCTTC. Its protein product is CASSATLAELYNEQFF.

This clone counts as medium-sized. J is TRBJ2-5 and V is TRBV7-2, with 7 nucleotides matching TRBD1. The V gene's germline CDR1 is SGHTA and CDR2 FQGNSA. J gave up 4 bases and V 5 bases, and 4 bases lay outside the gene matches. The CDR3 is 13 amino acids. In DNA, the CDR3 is TGTGCCAGCAGCCCAGACAGGGCAGAGACCCAGTACTTC. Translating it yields CASSPDRAETQYF.

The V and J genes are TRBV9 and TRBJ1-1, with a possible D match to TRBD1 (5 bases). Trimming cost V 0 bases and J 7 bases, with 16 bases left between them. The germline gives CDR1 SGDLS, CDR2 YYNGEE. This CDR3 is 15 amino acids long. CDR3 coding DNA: TGTGCCAGCAGCGTAGAAGGAGGGGCGAGTGATGAAGCTTTCTTT. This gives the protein CASSVEGGASDEAFF.

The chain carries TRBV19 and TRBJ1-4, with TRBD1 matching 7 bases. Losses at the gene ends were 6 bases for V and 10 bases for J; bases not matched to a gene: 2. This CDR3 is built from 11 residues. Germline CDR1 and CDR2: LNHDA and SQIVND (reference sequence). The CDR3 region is CASRRDRKLFF. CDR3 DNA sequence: TGTGCCAGTAGAAGGGACAGAAAACTGTTTTTT.

This chain's CDR3 is CASSRTVTDTEAFF. CDR3 sequence (DNA): TGTGCCAGTAGTCGGACAGTTACAGACACTGAAGCTTTCTTT. The rearrangement uses TRBV19 and TRBJ1-1; D possibly corresponds to TRBD1 (6 bases). The CDR3 extends over 14 amino acids. The V gene lost 5 bases and the J gene lost 3 bases, with 13 bases spanning the gap. Germline V gene data show CDR1 as LNHDA and CDR2 as SQIVND (reference sequence).

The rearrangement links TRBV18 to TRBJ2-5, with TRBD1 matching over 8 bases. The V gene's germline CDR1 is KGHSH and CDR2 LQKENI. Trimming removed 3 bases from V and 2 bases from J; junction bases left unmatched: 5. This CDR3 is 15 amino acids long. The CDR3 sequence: CASSPGTGGQETQYF. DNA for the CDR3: TGTGCCAGCTCACCTGGGACAGGCGGTCAAGAGACCCAGTACTTC.

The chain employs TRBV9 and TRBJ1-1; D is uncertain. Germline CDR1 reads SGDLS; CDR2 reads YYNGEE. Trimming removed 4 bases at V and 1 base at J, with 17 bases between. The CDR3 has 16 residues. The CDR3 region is CASSPPGSKGNTEAFF. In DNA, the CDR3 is TGTGCCAGCAGCCCTCCGGGATCCAAGGGGAACACTGAAGCTTTCTTT.

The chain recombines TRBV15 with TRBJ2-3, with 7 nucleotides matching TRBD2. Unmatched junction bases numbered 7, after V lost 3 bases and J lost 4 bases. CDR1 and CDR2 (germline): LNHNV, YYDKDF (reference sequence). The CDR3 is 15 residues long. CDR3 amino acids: CATSSLRGGSDTQYF. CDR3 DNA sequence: TGTGCCACCAGCAGCCTCCGCGGGGGATCAGATACGCAGTATTTT.

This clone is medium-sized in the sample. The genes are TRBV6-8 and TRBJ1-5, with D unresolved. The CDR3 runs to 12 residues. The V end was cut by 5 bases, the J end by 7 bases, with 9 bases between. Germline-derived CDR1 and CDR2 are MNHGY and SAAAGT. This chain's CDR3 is CASSPLGQPQHF. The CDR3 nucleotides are TGTGCCAGCAGTCCTTTGGGCCAGCCCCAGCATTTT.

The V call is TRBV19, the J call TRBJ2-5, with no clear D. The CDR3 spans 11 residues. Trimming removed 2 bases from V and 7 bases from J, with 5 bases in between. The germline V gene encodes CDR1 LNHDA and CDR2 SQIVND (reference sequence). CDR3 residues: CASSISGTQYF. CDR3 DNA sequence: TGTGCCAGTAGTATATCCGGGACCCAGTACTTC.

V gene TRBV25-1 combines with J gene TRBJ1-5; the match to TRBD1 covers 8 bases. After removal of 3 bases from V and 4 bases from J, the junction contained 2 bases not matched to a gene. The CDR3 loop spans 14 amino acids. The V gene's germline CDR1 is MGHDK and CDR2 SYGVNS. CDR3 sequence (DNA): TGTGCCAGCAGTGAGACAGGGGCAAATCAGCCCCAGCATTTT. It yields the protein CASSETGANQPQHF.

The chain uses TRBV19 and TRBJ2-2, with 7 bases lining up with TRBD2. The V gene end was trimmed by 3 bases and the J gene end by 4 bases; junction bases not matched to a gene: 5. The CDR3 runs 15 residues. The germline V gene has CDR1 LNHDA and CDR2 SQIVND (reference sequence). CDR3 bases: TGTGCCAGTAGTATTGCGGGGGACCGCACCGGGGAGCTGTTTTTT. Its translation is CASSIAGDRTGELFF. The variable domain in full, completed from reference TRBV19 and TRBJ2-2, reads DGGITQSPKYLFRKEGQNVTLSCEQNLNHDAMYWYRQDPGQGLRLIYYSQIVNDFQKGDIAEGYSVSREKKESFPLTVTSAQKNPTAFYLCASSIAGDRTGELFFGEGSRLTVL.

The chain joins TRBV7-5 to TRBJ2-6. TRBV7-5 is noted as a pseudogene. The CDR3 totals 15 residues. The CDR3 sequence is CASSRDRSGANVLTF. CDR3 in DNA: TGTGCCAGCAGCCGAGACCGCTCTGGGGCCAACGTCCTGACTTTC.

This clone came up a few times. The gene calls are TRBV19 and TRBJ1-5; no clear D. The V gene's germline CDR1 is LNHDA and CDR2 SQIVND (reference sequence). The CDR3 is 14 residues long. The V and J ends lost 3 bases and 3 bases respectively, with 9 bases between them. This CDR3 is CASSIGQANQPQHF. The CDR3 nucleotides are TGTGCCAGTAGTATTGGGCAGGCCAATCAGCCCCAGCATTTT.

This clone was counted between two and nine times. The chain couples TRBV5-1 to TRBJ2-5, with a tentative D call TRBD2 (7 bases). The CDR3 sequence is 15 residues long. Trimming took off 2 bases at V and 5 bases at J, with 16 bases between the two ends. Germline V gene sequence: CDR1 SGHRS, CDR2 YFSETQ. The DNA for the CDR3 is TGCGCCAGCAGCTTTAACGGGGGGCCAGGCGAGACCCAGTACTTC. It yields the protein CASSFNGGPGETQYF.

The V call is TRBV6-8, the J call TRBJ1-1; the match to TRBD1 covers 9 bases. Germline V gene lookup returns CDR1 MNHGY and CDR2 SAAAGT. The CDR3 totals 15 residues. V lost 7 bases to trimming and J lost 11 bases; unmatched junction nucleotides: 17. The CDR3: CASNTLRDRANVAFF. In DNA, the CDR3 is TGTGCCAGCAATACACTCCGGGACAGGGCTAACGTGGCTTTCTTT.

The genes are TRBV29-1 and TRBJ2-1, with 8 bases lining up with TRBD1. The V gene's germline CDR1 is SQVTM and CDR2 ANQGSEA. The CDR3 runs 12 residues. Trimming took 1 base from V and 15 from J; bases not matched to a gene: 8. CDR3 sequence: CSVEVSEGQGFF. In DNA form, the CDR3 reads TGCAGCGTTGAAGTCTCAGAAGGACAGGGGTTCTTC.

Here the CDR3 reads CASSLQGGTEAFF. CDR3 sequence (DNA): TGTGCCAGCAGCTTACAGGGTGGCACTGAAGCTTTCTTT. The rearrangement joins TRBV7-1 to TRBJ1-1; a weak D match, TRBD1 (6 bases). TRBV7-1 is flagged as an ORF with uncertain function. V lost 4 bases, J lost 4 bases, and 10 bases lay in between. The CDR3 totals 13 residues.

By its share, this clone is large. Here the CDR3 reads CASSTGTASSGNTIYF. The CDR3 DNA reads as TGTGCCAGCAGCACCGGGACAGCGAGCTCTGGAAACACCATATATTTT. V gene TRBV6-8 combines with J gene TRBJ1-3; 7 nucleotides line up with TRBD1. Germline CDR1 MNHGY, CDR2 SAAAGT. The CDR3 consists of 16 residues. V lost 6 bases and J lost 0; bases outside the gene matches: 8.

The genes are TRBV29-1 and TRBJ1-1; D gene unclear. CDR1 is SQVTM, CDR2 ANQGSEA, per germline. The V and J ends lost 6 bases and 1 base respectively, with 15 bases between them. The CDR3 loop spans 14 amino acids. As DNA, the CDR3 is TGCAGCGTCGCCCGAGGTACTTCGAACACTGAAGCTTTCTTT. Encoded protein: CSVARGTSNTEAFF.